This T cell receptor (beta chain) was sequenced for a study of early T cells in non-severe SARS-CoV-2 infection. Study-wide background: Sequencing was performed on bulk RNA from unsorted whole blood, leaving chains unpaired. Findings and caveats of the study: A preference for anti-spike CD8 responses marked VDJdb matching, which missed private and CD4 specificities.

A few counts support this clonotype. The antigen is not known. Separate cDNA molecules each had unique molecular identifiers attached to them. TCRdb fed the 5' RACE reads into MiXCR, producing one record per CDR3 protein. The sample holds tens of thousands of distinct CDR3 sequences, 10% to 15% seen once. The CDR3 totals 16 residues. Sequencing input: whole blood. The clonotype comes from an adult who was a healthcare worker with PCR-confirmed SARS-CoV-2 infection or an uninfected control (not recorded which). The chain has TRBV21-1 and TRBJ2-1. TRBV21-1 is shown as a pseudogene. The CDR3 DNA follows: TGTGCCAGCAGCAAAGAGGAGCGGAGCTCCTACAATGAGCAGTTCTTC. Residues: CASSKEERSSYNEQFF.